This T cell receptor beta chain was observed in a study of blood T cell repertoires in COVID-19. CDR3 length equals 15 residues. Germline assignment: CDR1 MDHEN and CDR2 SYDVKM. Trimming shortened V by 1 base and J by 6 bases, and 15 bases separated the two germline ends. Method: immunoSEQ multiplex PCR; TCRdb's copy keeps in-frame clones and lacks some. The table includes about 100,000 clones, 75% to 90% detected once. The rearrangement links TRBV28 to TRBJ1-1; D might be TRBD1 (6 bases). The sequenced sample was peripheral blood. This TCR was recovered from a woman aged 80 or older with acute or convalescent COVID-19. The CDR3 sequence: CASSLFQGSSAEAFF. Written as DNA, the CDR3 is TGTGCCAGCAGTTTATTTCAGGGGAGTAGCGCTGAAGCTTTCTTT.